The TCR beta chain described here comes from a study of T cell responses to AZD1222 COVID-19 vaccine. Findings of the study overall: Spike-specific TCR breadth rose after two AZD1222 doses, and depth rose as well. Targeting of unmutated variant regions was reportedly seen in nearly half of spike-specific TCRs. A mostly white British donor set with more females was recruited, and clonal diversity was possibly underestimated.

Generated by immunoSEQ multiplex PCR, the TCRdb table keeps only in-frame clones and is missing some. The sample carries approximately 220,000 clones, 85% to 95% recorded once. This clone was seen just once. What it recognizes is unknown. Deletions cut 4 bases from V and 5 bases from J, with 15 bases between. This CDR3 comprises 14 residues. Germline V gene data show CDR1 as SGDLS and CDR2 as YYNGEE. V usage is TRBV9 and J usage is TRBJ1-2; possible D gene TRBD1, 5 bases. The TCR sequence derives from an adult in good health. Source: peripheral blood, taken on day 0 of MenACWY control vaccination. The chain's CDR3 is CASSFRDQRYGYTF. For the CDR3, the DNA is TGTGCCAGCAGCTTCCGGGACCAAAGGTATGGCTACACCTTC.